This entry features one TCR beta chain sequence. Its antigen is undetermined. The data were obtained in a study of cytomegalovirus exposure and HLA in healthy donors. Study information: The study's early data release held some 85 million unique TCRs from HLA-typed donors. Findings and caveats of the study: There were a few CMV-associated chains whose specificity for CMV antigens was confirmed in vitro. Immune exposure data for these donors was limited to CMV serostatus.

The PCR contained 60 Vbeta and 13 Jbeta primers. Assay: immunoSEQ multiplex PCR; the TCRdb copy retains only in-frame clones and omits some. The sample has about 170,000 clones, less than 85% seen once; the top ten hold roughly 1.5%. At the time of sampling, donors were nominally healthy, though unrecorded immune exposures were likely. The V segment lost 4 bases and the J segment 5 bases; nucleotides outside the gene matches: 11. The germline gives CDR1 SGDLS, CDR2 YYNGEE. The CDR3 is made up of 16 amino acids. This chain joins TRBV9 and TRBJ1-1; 10 positions match TRBD1. The sequencing sample was made of PBMCs. The source is a male donor in good health and CMV-seronegative. The CDR3 protein is CASSKGQGQGLTEAFF. CDR3 coding DNA: TGTGCCAGCAGCAAAGGGCAGGGACAGGGGCTGACTGAAGCTTTCTTT.